The TCR beta chain under discussion was sequenced for a study of blood T cell repertoires in COVID-19. This CDR3 is 16 amino acids long. In germline, CDR1 is SGHNT, CDR2 YYREEE (reference sequence). The ends lost 2 bases at V and 6 bases at J; junction bases unmatched: 11. Sequencing used immunoSEQ multiplex PCR; TCRdb keeps in-frame clones, though not all of them. The table has about 190,000 clones, roughly 87% seen once. The chain employs TRBV5-4 and TRBJ2-7; 10 bases agree with TRBD1. The sequenced sample consisted of peripheral blood. This TCR was recovered from a woman aged 40 to 55 with acute or convalescent COVID-19. The CDR3 nucleotides are TGTGCCAGCAGCTTTGGGGTGGACAGGGGGGTAATCGAGCAGTACTTC. Its translation: CASSFGVDRGVIEQYF.